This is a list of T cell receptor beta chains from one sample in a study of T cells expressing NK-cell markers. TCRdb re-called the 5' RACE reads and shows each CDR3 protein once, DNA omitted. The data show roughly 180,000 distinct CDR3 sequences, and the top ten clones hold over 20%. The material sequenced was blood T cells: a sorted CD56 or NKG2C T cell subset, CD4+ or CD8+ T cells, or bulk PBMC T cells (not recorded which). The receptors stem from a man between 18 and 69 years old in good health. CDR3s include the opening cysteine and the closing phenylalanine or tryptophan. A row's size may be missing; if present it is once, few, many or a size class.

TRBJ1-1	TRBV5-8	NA	CASSLEQGQAFF
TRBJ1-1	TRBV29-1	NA	CSVQWGGAMGEAFF
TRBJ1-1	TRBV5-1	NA	CASSLARGPEAFF
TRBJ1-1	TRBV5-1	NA	CASSLGGRQPPVSTEAFF
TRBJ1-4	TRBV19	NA	CASRIGAWEKLFF
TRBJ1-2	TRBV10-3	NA	CAISTDRANYGYTF
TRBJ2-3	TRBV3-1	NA	CASSRTSGGPDTQYF
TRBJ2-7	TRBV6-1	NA	CASSELAGAIEQYF
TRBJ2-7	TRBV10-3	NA	CAISEPGGGHEQYF
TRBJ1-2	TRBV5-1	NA	CASSYRTEGSRGYTF
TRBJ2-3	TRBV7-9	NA	CASRQSGGAVDTQYF
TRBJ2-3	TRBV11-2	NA	CASSLGYSSGGADTQYF
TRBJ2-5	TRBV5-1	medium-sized	CASSPQQGSAETQYF
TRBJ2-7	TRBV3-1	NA	CASSQGLGHYEQYF
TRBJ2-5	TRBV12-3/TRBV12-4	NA	CASSRGHQETQYF
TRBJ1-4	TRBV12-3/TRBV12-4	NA	CASSLGVSGTGDEKLFF
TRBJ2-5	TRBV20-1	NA	CSARVEREQETQYF
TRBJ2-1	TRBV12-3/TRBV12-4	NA	CASSLRRNQWEQFF
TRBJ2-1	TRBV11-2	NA	CASSPTTSGYNEQFF
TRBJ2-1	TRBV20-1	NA	CSATGLAGGHGSNEQFF
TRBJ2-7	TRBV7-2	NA	CASSPMGPSYEQYF
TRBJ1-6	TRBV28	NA	CASSLYSYNSPLHF
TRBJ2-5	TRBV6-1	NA	CASSAQVQETQYF
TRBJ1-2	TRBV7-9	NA	CASSSAGPANYGYTF
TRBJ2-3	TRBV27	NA	CASSPAPGLAGGPPTTDTQYF
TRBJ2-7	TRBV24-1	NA	CATSSSRGASGGPHGNYEQYF
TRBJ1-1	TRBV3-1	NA	CASSDRQGGNTEAFF
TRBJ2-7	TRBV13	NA	CASSSRRLWYEQYF
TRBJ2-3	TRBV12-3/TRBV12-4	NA	CASSFLTSGPSTDTQYF
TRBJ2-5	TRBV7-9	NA	CAGDRPQETQYF
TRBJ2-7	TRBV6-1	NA	CAIQRTEGNEQYF
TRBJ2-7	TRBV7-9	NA	CASSFSGTSDPYEQYF
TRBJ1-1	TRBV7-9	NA	CASLRGVAEAFF
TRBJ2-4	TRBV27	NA	CASSPGQGLIQYF
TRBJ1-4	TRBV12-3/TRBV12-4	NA	CASSLVVLGQPGETNEKLFF
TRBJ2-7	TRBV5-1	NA	CASRGGPGLRIYEQYF
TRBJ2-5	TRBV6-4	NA	CASSDPGTGTGETQYF
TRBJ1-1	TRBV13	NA	CASSLGLGDNGNTEAFF
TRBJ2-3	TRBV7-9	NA	CASSLAFGFTDTQYF
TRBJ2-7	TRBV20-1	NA	CSAEPGNDEDYGEQYF
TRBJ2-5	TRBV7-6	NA	CASVLGATQYF
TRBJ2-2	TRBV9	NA	CASSVGPGITSGELFF
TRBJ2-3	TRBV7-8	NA	CASSSRQGTDTQYF
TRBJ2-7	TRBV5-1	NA	CASSPGLAGRNYEQYF
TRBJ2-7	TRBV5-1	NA	CASSPGQGGSYEQYF
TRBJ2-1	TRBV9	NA	CASSDTRYSDNEQFF
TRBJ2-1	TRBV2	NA	CASRGWMSPNEQFF
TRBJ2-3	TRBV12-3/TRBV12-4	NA	CASSFQLAGRPSTDTQYF
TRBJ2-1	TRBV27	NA	CASSRDGFPTYNEQFF
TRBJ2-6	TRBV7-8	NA	CASRFLAGGLSGANVLTF
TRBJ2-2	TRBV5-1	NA	CASSSDPGTGGWTGELFF